Below are 3 T cell receptor beta chains sequenced from a single sample in a study of T-cell memory formation after mild COVID-19. TCRdb processed the 5' RACE reads anew with MiXCR; each CDR3 protein has one entry. The sample has about 320,000 distinct CDR3 sequences, roughly 13% seen once. Material: PBMCs or a T cell subset sorted from them (not recorded which). The receptors were gathered from a man aged 18 to 29 who had mild COVID-19 (a few samples of this study predate the infection). Cell type and time point are not known.

This clonotype was seen at least ten times. The chain recombines TRBV3-1 with TRBJ2-3; a possible D gene is TRBD1 (5 bases). The germline V and J ends were trimmed by 1 base and 4 bases, with 9 bases remaining between them. Per germline, CDR1 LGHDT and CDR2 YNNKEL (reference sequence). The CDR3 is 14 residues long. For the CDR3, the DNA is TGTGCCAGCAGCCAAGTCCAGGGTTCAGATACGCAGTATTTT. Translating gives CASSQVQGSDTQYF.

The chain carries TRBV20-1 and TRBJ1-2, with D perhaps TRBD1 (5 bases). The V gene's germline CDR1 is DFQATT and CDR2 SNEGSKA (reference sequence). Trimming stripped 0 bases from V and 2 bases from J, with 7 bases between. The CDR3 has 13 residues. The CDR3 protein is CSAREGGNYGYTF. The CDR3 DNA is TGCAGTGCTAGAGAGGGGGGGAACTATGGCTACACCTTC.

This clonotype was detected ten times or more. The genes are TRBV10-3 and TRBJ1-1; D call uncertain. CDR1 is ENHRY, CDR2 SYGVKD, per germline. V lost 11 bases to trimming and J lost 1 base, with 14 bases between them. The CDR3 contains 13 residues. The CDR3 protein is CAVTGASNTEAFF. The CDR3 DNA sequence: TGTGCCGTCACTGGAGCTTCGAACACTGAAGCTTTCTTT.